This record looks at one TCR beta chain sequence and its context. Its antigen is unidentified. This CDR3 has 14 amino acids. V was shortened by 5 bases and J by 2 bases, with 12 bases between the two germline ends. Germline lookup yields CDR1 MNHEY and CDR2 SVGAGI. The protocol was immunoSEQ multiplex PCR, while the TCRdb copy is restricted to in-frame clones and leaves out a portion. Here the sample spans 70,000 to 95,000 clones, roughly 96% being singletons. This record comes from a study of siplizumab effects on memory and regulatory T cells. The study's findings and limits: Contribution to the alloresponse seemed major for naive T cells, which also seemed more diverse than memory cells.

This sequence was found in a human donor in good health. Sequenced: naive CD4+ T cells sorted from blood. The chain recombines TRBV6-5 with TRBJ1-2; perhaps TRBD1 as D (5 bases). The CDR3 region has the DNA TGTGCCAGCAGTGGGGCCGGGAGGAACTATGGCTACACCTTC. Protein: CASSGAGRNYGYTF.